These T cell receptor beta chains were read from a single sample in a study of blood T cell repertoires in COVID-19. Assay used: immunoSEQ multiplex PCR; TCRdb lists only in-frame clones, some missing. The sample consists of 60,000 to 70,000 clones, around 82% of them appearing once. Sequencing input: peripheral blood. These receptor sequences come from an older woman with acute or convalescent COVID-19. Each CDR3 is given without its conserved first and last residue. D genes are given only for firm matches.

V gene: TRBV4-1
J gene: TRBJ2-7
D gene: TRBD2
CDR3 protein: ASSRGETSASTYEQY

V gene: TRBV2
J gene: TRBJ1-2
D gene: -
CDR3 protein: ASSEVQQGYGYT

V gene: TRBV9
J gene: TRBJ2-3
D gene: TRBD2
CDR3 protein: ASSVGQRGTDTQY

V gene: TRBV30
J gene: TRBJ2-2
D gene: -
CDR3 protein: AWYRVPGELF

V gene: TRBV6-1
J gene: TRBJ1-1
D gene: TRBD1
CDR3 protein: ASSEADRAAF

V gene: TRBV2
J gene: TRBJ1-4
D gene: TRBD1
CDR3 protein: ASSSGDRTNEKLF

V gene: TRBV5-1
J gene: TRBJ1-2
D gene: -
CDR3 protein: ASSPGTQDPYGYT

V gene: TRBV24-1
J gene: TRBJ2-1
D gene: -
CDR3 protein: ATSDHTRSSYNEQF

V gene: TRBV5-6
J gene: TRBJ2-3
D gene: -
CDR3 protein: ASSPRLVTDTQY

V gene: TRBV6-6
J gene: TRBJ2-7
D gene: TRBD1
CDR3 protein: ASISRDSNSYEQY

V gene: TRBV6-5
J gene: TRBJ1-2
D gene: TRBD1
CDR3 protein: ASSPGQGTNYGYT

V gene: TRBV6-5
J gene: TRBJ1-2
D gene: -
CDR3 protein: ASSPYRAYGYT

V gene: TRBV5-1
J gene: TRBJ1-2
D gene: TRBD1
CDR3 protein: ASSYLQGAGGYT

V gene: TRBV29-1
J gene: TRBJ1-1
D gene: -
CDR3 protein: SVQTESTEAF

V gene: TRBV24-1
J gene: TRBJ1-2
D gene: -
CDR3 protein: ATSDSGGTPGRIGYT

V gene: TRBV3-1/TRBV3-2
J gene: TRBJ2-3
D gene: -
CDR3 protein: ASSRRSGKATYTQY

V gene: TRBV14
J gene: TRBJ1-1
D gene: -
CDR3 protein: ASSLAQTTEAF

V gene: TRBV12-3/TRBV12-4
J gene: TRBJ2-3
D gene: -
CDR3 protein: ADSQIGDTQY

V gene: TRBV7-3
J gene: TRBJ2-7
D gene: -
CDR3 protein: ASSLQYEQY

V gene: TRBV11-3
J gene: TRBJ1-1
D gene: -
CDR3 protein: ASSVQQNTEAF

V gene: TRBV2
J gene: TRBJ2-3
D gene: -
CDR3 protein: ASSAGGTSTDTQY

V gene: TRBV9
J gene: TRBJ1-4
D gene: TRBD1
CDR3 protein: ASSVERTGGEEKLF

V gene: TRBV28
J gene: TRBJ2-5
D gene: TRBD1
CDR3 protein: ASSPGTGVVETQY

V gene: TRBV18
J gene: TRBJ1-3
D gene: -
CDR3 protein: ASSPENRATGNTIY

V gene: TRBV6-4
J gene: TRBJ2-7
D gene: -
CDR3 protein: ASKDPGVGYEQY

V gene: TRBV27
J gene: TRBJ1-6
D gene: TRBD1
CDR3 protein: ASRPGQGVYSPLH

V gene: TRBV2
J gene: TRBJ2-7
D gene: TRBD2
CDR3 protein: ASRPSGSYEQY

V gene: TRBV3-1/TRBV3-2
J gene: TRBJ2-1
D gene: TRBD1
CDR3 protein: ASSSNRGNEQF

V gene: TRBV20-1
J gene: TRBJ1-1
D gene: -
CDR3 protein: GGGNTEAF

V gene: TRBV5-1
J gene: TRBJ1-2
D gene: TRBD1
CDR3 protein: ASSTPGTGYGYT

V gene: TRBV5-1
J gene: TRBJ2-1
D gene: TRBD2
CDR3 protein: ASSFSGTRDNEQF

V gene: TRBV3-1/TRBV3-2
J gene: TRBJ1-5
D gene: TRBD1
CDR3 protein: ASSQGRGQGQPQH

V gene: TRBV5-4
J gene: TRBJ2-7
D gene: TRBD1
CDR3 protein: ASSLGGQGAIAREQY

V gene: TRBV27
J gene: TRBJ1-1
D gene: -
CDR3 protein: ASSLSWGGTEAF

V gene: TRBV27
J gene: TRBJ2-3
D gene: TRBD2
CDR3 protein: ATLPAGGTDTQY

V gene: TRBV7-8
J gene: TRBJ2-7
D gene: -
CDR3 protein: ASSLGTQGTREQY

V gene: TRBV9
J gene: TRBJ1-1
D gene: -
CDR3 protein: ASSPRNTEAF

V gene: TRBV7-9
J gene: TRBJ1-3
D gene: -
CDR3 protein: ASSLQAGAGNTIY

V gene: TRBV6-6
J gene: TRBJ1-2
D gene: TRBD1
CDR3 protein: ASSQASGTAGGYT

V gene: TRBV5-1
J gene: TRBJ1-3
D gene: TRBD1
CDR3 protein: ASSLGQAGNTIY

V gene: TRBV3-1/TRBV3-2
J gene: TRBJ1-6
D gene: -
CDR3 protein: ASSPREGPNSPLH

V gene: TRBV10-3
J gene: TRBJ1-1
D gene: TRBD1
CDR3 protein: ASGQVEIPEAF

V gene: TRBV5-1
J gene: TRBJ1-1
D gene: -
CDR3 protein: ASSLSGSMNTEAF

V gene: TRBV15
J gene: TRBJ1-5
D gene: -
CDR3 protein: ATSRAAGNQPQH

V gene: TRBV3-1/TRBV3-2
J gene: TRBJ2-7
D gene: TRBD1
CDR3 protein: ASSQGGQGYEQY

V gene: TRBV4-2
J gene: TRBJ1-2
D gene: -
CDR3 protein: ASSQVGASVYGYT

V gene: TRBV27
J gene: TRBJ2-5
D gene: TRBD1
CDR3 protein: ASSLRDRGLGETQY

V gene: TRBV5-6
J gene: TRBJ2-7
D gene: TRBD2
CDR3 protein: ASSSSGGAGEQY

V gene: TRBV3-1/TRBV3-2
J gene: TRBJ1-2
D gene: TRBD1
CDR3 protein: ASSHLPRQGDGYT

V gene: TRBV30
J gene: TRBJ1-2
D gene: -
CDR3 protein: AWGTGNYGYT

V gene: TRBV6-5
J gene: TRBJ1-1
D gene: -
CDR3 protein: ASSLKTSAEAF

V gene: TRBV6-6
J gene: TRBJ2-1
D gene: -
CDR3 protein: ASRKGQGGRVGEQF

V gene: TRBV19
J gene: TRBJ1-2
D gene: TRBD1
CDR3 protein: ASSMDRGTGYT

V gene: TRBV19
J gene: TRBJ2-3
D gene: TRBD2
CDR3 protein: ASTRALSGGVDTQY

V gene: TRBV6-4
J gene: TRBJ1-1
D gene: TRBD1
CDR3 protein: ASSANRGGNTEAF

V gene: TRBV5-1
J gene: TRBJ1-4
D gene: -
CDR3 protein: ASSLERANEKLF

V gene: TRBV7-9
J gene: TRBJ2-3
D gene: -
CDR3 protein: ASSSLGRGRTDTQY

V gene: TRBV9
J gene: TRBJ2-2
D gene: TRBD1
CDR3 protein: ASSANRGITGELF

V gene: TRBV5-1
J gene: TRBJ2-3
D gene: -
CDR3 protein: ASSPPVSTDTQY